Below are 15 T cell receptor beta chains sequenced from a single sample in a study of T cell responses to AZD1222 COVID-19 vaccine. Profiling relied on immunoSEQ multiplex PCR, and the TCRdb table lists in-frame clones only, not all of them. The repertoire has 150,000 to 200,000 clones, about nine tenths of them found once; the top ten carry 2.5% to 3%. The sample in question was peripheral blood, obtained on day 0 of AZD1222 vaccination. Receptor source: an adult in good health.

CDR3 loop: CASSPEQREWLRSAGANVLTF. CDR3 coding DNA: TGTGCCAGCAGCCCAGAACAGAGGGAGTGGCTCCGATCTGCTGGGGCCAACGTCCTGACTTTC. The J gene is TRBJ2-6, the V gene TRBV14; a weak D match, TRBD2 (5 bases). In germline, CDR1 is SGHDN, CDR2 FVKESK. CDR3 length: 21 residues. The germline V and J ends were trimmed by 4 bases and 2 bases, with 27 bases remaining between them.

The genes are TRBV3-1 (or the pseudogene TRBV3-2) and TRBJ1-2; D is uncertain. Germline lookup yields CDR1 LGHDT and CDR2 YNNKEL (reference sequence). V was cut by 0 bases and J by 0 bases, with 11 bases left in between. CDR3 length: 16 residues. Here the CDR3 DNA reads TGTGCCAGCAGCCAAGATCGGCGGGCAGCTAACTATGGCTACACCTTC. Translating it yields CASSQDRRAANYGYTF.

The rearrangement links TRBV5-1 to TRBJ2-7, with TRBD1 identical over 7 bases. The CDR3 is 15 amino acids. The junction had 14 bases not matched to a gene; V was cut back by 4 bases and J by 7 bases. Per germline, CDR1 SGHRS and CDR2 YFSETQ. CDR3 amino acids: CASSESALTRGEQYF. The CDR3 DNA follows: TGCGCCAGCAGCGAGTCAGCCCTTACCAGGGGGGAGCAGTACTTC.

The chain recombines TRBV27 with TRBJ2-7, with 7 bases matching TRBD2. V was clipped by 6 bases and J by 4 bases; unmatched bases: 3. The CDR3 runs to 12 residues. Germline CDR1 is MNHEY and CDR2 is SMNVEV (reference sequence). CDR3 nucleotide sequence: TGTGCCAGCAGGCGGGGGATATACGAGCAGTACTTC. Protein: CASRRGIYEQYF.

The CDR3 DNA is TGTGCCAGCGCATCTGACTATAATTCACCCCTCCACTTT. The encoded protein is CASASDYNSPLHF. The chain links TRBV12-3 or TRBV12-4 to TRBJ1-6; D gene ambiguous. CDR3 length: 13 residues. V lost 8 bases to trimming and J lost 3 bases, with 8 bases between them.

This chain links TRBV3-1 (or the pseudogene TRBV3-2) with TRBJ1-3; D is undetermined. CDR1 and CDR2 from the germline V gene are LGHDT and YNNKEL (reference sequence). V lost 4 bases to trimming and J lost 0 bases, with 10 bases between them. The CDR3 runs 15 residues. CDR3 loop: CASSLPHTSGNTIYF. CDR3 coding DNA: TGTGCCAGCAGCCTGCCCCACACCTCTGGAAACACCATATATTTT.

The CDR3 loop reads CASSSREQGVTANIQYF. CDR3 in DNA: TGCGCCAGCAGCTCCCGGGAACAGGGTGTTACGGCCAACATTCAGTACTTC. The chain joins TRBV5-1 to TRBJ2-4; a possible D gene is TRBD1 (6 bases). The germline V gene encodes CDR1 SGHRS and CDR2 YFSETQ. Trimming took 3 bases from V and 7 from J, leaving 23 bases between them. The length of the CDR3 is 17 residues.

This chain connects TRBV7-3 to TRBJ2-3; D gene ambiguous. This CDR3 is built from 13 residues. CDR1 is SGHTA and CDR2 is FQGTGA in the germline V gene. The ends were cut back, 1 base at V and 4 bases at J, with 6 bases in the middle. The CDR3 bases are TGTGCCAGCAGCTTAAGGGTGGCAGATACGCAGTATTTT. Its protein product is CASSLRVADTQYF.

The chain links TRBV27 to TRBJ1-2; 7 bases align to TRBD1. Germline CDR1 MNHEY, CDR2 SMNVEV (reference sequence). V trimming: 2 bases; J trimming: 4 bases; junction bases outside the gene matches: 10. The CDR3 is 16 amino acids. The CDR3 region has the DNA TGTGCCAGCAGTTTAACACGACAGGGAGGGGGCTATGGCTACACCTTC. This codes for CASSLTRQGGGYGYTF.

The chain is built from TRBV7-3 and TRBJ2-1, with TRBD2 as a possible D gene (5 bases). V lost 5 bases and J 8 bases, leaving 19 bases between the germline ends. The CDR3 spans 15 residues. Germline CDR1 is SGHTA and CDR2 is FQGTGA. In nucleotides, the CDR3 is TGTGCCAGCAGCCCCACACTAGTTACAGCCGATGAGCAGTTCTTC. This gives the protein CASSPTLVTADEQFF. The full variable domain, its missing parts supplied by reference TRBV7-3 and TRBJ2-1, is GAGVSQTPSNKVTEKGKYVELRCDPISGHTALYWYRQSLGQGPEFLIYFQGTGAADDSGLPNDRFFAVRPEGSVSTLKIQRTERGDSAVYLCASSPTLVTADEQFFGPGTRLTVL.

In this sample, this clone turned up a few times. This chain links TRBV2 with TRBJ2-2; D possibly uses TRBD1 or TRBD2 (5 bases each). There are 14 residues in the CDR3. V was trimmed by 6 bases and J by 4 bases, leaving 12 bases between them. Germline V gene lookup returns CDR1 SNHLY and CDR2 FYNNEI. The chain's CDR3 is CASRAQGPTGELFF. Here the CDR3 DNA reads TGTGCCAGCAGGGCCCAGGGACCCACCGGGGAGCTGTTTTTT.

The chain couples TRBV3-1 (or the pseudogene TRBV3-2) to TRBJ2-1; 14 bases are shared with TRBD2. This CDR3 comprises 18 residues. Germline CDR1 reads LGHDT; CDR2 reads YNNKEL (reference sequence). V trimming: 4 bases; J trimming: 0 bases; junction bases outside the gene matches: 5. The CDR3 here is CASSPRTSGGSSYNEQFF. DNA of the CDR3: TGTGCCAGCAGCCCCAGGACTAGCGGGGGGTCCTCCTACAATGAGCAGTTCTTC.

The chain recombines TRBV12-5 with TRBJ2-5; D perhaps matches TRBD1 (6 bases). This CDR3 region has 13 residues. CDR1 is LGHNT, CDR2 FRNRAP, per germline. V shed 1 base and J shed 8 bases, with 11 bases lying between them. CDR3 protein: CASGLGTVSTQYF. CDR3 nucleotide sequence: TGTGCTAGTGGTTTGGGGACAGTAAGCACCCAGTACTTC.

The V and J genes are TRBV9 and TRBJ1-3; D ambiguous. V lost 0 bases, J lost 0 bases, and 7 bases lay in between. Looked up from germline, CDR1 is SGDLS and CDR2 is YYNGEE. The CDR3 is 15 residues long. CDR3 region: CASSVAGSSGNTIYF. The CDR3 nucleotides are TGTGCCAGCAGCGTAGCCGGGAGCTCTGGAAACACCATATATTTT.

This chain joins TRBV9 and TRBJ1-6; no definite D call. CDR1 and CDR2 from the germline V gene are SGDLS and YYNGEE. The CDR3 is made up of 15 amino acids. Trimming removed 0 bases from V and 5 bases from J, with 9 bases in between. CDR3 residues: CASSVAPRDNSPLHF. The CDR3, as DNA: TGTGCCAGCAGCGTAGCCCCCCGGGATAATTCACCCCTCCACTTT.